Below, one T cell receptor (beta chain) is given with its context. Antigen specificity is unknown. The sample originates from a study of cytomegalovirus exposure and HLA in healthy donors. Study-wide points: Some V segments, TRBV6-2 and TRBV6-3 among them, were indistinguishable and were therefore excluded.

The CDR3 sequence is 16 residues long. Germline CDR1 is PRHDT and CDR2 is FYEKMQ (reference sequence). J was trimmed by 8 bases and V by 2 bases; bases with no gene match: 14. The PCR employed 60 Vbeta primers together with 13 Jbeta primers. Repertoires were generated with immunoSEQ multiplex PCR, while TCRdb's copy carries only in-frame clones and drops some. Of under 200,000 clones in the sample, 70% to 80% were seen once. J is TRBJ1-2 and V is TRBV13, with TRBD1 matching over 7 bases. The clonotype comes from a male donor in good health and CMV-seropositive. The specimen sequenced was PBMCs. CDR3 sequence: CASSLSPRQGVKGYTF. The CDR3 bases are TGTGCCAGCAGCTTATCACCGCGACAGGGAGTAAAGGGCTACACCTTC.